This TCR beta chain came from a study of Graves' ophthalmopathy and Graves' hyperthyroidism. The study's findings and limits: The majority of expanded thyroid clonotypes above 0.001 frequency also occurred in blood. Prediction of ophthalmopathy progression reached around 70% sensitivity and 72% to 75% specificity.

The term stable hyperthyroidism indicated an absence of ophthalmopathy within 18 months of follow-up. V gave up 6 bases and J gave up 10 bases, with 19 bases separating them. This CDR3 contains 14 residues. Scientists amplified the TCR beta CDR3 regions from RNA transcripts. A first-round RT-PCR used HTBI primers, followed by a second-round multiplex PCR. TCRdb reanalysed the multiplex PCR reads using MiXCR and keeps one entry per CDR3 protein. The sample consists of more than 300,000 distinct CDR3 sequences, 17% of them appearing once. The sample holds many counts of this clonotype. Its antigen is still unknown.

The clonotype originates from an adult woman with stable Graves' hyperthyroidism. This chain uses TRBV12-3 or TRBV12-4 with TRBJ1-5, with D perhaps TRBD1 (6 bases). The specimen sequenced was peripheral blood. Here the CDR3 reads CASSPGHGAIPQHF. Written as DNA, the CDR3 is TGTGCCAGCAGCCCGGGACACGGGGCGATACCCCAGCATTTT.